These T cell receptor beta chains were read from a single sample in a study of neurological immune-mediated disorders. TCRdb reanalysed the 5' RACE reads using MiXCR and keeps one entry per CDR3 protein. The sample includes 25,000 to 30,000 distinct CDR3 sequences, around 16% of them seen just once. The sequenced sample consisted of CD4+ T cells from blood. All receptors derive from a female donor with HTLV-1-associated myelopathy (HAM/TSP). Each CDR3 is given with its conserved first and last residue. The D gene is left open where the match is weak.

v_call	d_call	j_call	cdr3_aa
TRBV3-1	-	TRBJ1-2	CASSPGGRFGYTF
TRBV20-1	TRBD2	TRBJ2-7	CSARPSSGSEQYF
TRBV7-6	TRBD2	TRBJ2-2	CASSLNPGGPFLTGELFF
TRBV3-1	-	TRBJ1-6	CASSQVGASSPLHF
TRBV5-1	-	TRBJ2-3	CASSLAPNTYTQYF
TRBV28	-	TRBJ2-7	CARSSGGTVPYEQYF
TRBV6-5	-	TRBJ2-7	CASSVGWGKSYEQYF
TRBV7-9	-	TRBJ2-7	CASSSQSREISEQYF
TRBV3-1	-	TRBJ1-3	CASSQDRPYGNTIYF
TRBV6-1	-	TRBJ2-3	CVSSEAPGDTDTQYF
TRBV5-1	-	TRBJ2-3	CASSQDSHSTDTQYF
TRBV3-1	TRBD2	TRBJ2-2	CASSPLGLADTGELFF
TRBV14	TRBD2	TRBJ2-5	CASSQGLASGAETQYF
TRBV19	-	TRBJ2-7	CASSIRVAEYEQYF
TRBV5-1	TRBD2	TRBJ2-1	CASSLSPSGNNEQFF
TRBV6-7	-	TRBJ2-7	CASSYSGSRGEYF
TRBV20-1	-	TRBJ2-1	CSARRDRSYNEQFF
TRBV20-1	TRBD1	TRBJ1-1	CSARGQPNTEAFF
TRBV20-1	TRBD2	TRBJ2-3	CSASQSSGGDTDTQYF
TRBV7-2	TRBD2	TRBJ2-5	CASSPRPGTSGGGRETQYF
TRBV20-1	TRBD2	TRBJ2-2	CSARSPQGSGGTNTGELFF
TRBV7-9	-	TRBJ1-4	CASSLSSEKLFF
TRBV24-1	-	TRBJ2-4	CATSVGDLCDF
TRBV19	-	TRBJ2-5	CASRPSAQETQYF
TRBV7-2	-	TRBJ2-1	CASSQSGYNEQFF
TRBV19	-	TRBJ2-6	CASSIDSRPFGANVLTF
TRBV10-1	-	TRBJ1-3	CASSVLPGQARNTIYF
TRBV5-1	-	TRBJ2-1	CASSLATGGGTNEQFF
TRBV24-1	TRBD1	TRBJ2-1	CATSDLKGRQGGVDEQFF
TRBV5-1	-	TRBJ2-7	CASSFEGWDEQYF